This T cell receptor (beta chain) was sequenced for a study of blood T cell repertoires in COVID-19. The method was immunoSEQ multiplex PCR; TCRdb's version includes in-frame clones alone and lacks a portion of them. This repertoire shows approximately 300,000 clones, around 92% found once; its top ten account for roughly 10%. This CDR3 contains 15 residues. Deletions cut 4 bases from V and 0 bases from J, with 10 bases between. In germline, CDR1 is PRHDT, CDR2 FYEKMQ (reference sequence). V is TRBV13 and J is TRBJ1-3, with D unclear. This sequence originates from a woman aged 25 to 45 who had recovered from COVID-19. Sequenced sample: PBMCs or T cells enriched from blood (not recorded which). CDR3 in DNA: TGTGCCAGCAGCTCTCCCACGGTCTCTGGAAACACCATATATTTT. Translated, it gives CASSSPTVSGNTIYF.